The following is a T cell receptor beta chain sequence with its context. What it binds is unknown. A much larger clone lies one base from this, so it may be a read error. Germline lookup yields CDR1 SGDLS and CDR2 YYNGEE. The CDR3 is 13 residues long. Universal primer sites and UMIs were introduced during 5'RACE template-switching synthesis of TCR cDNA. In TCRdb, the 5' RACE reads were re-called with MiXCR into one record per CDR3 protein. The table shows approximately 250,000 distinct CDR3 sequences, with 6.7% occurring only once. This record comes from a study of T cells after yellow fever vaccination. The study, taken as a whole, reports: A small share of clonotypes appeared in both CD4 and CD8 compartments.

Sample: CD4+ T cells sorted from PBMCs, taken on the day of the yellow fever booster vaccination. The chain couples TRBV9 to TRBJ1-3, with TRBD1 as a possible D gene (6 bases). The source of this sequence is a man aged 30-40 years who received the YFV17D yellow fever vaccine. Here the CDR3 reads CASSTGTGNTICF. The CDR3 region has the DNA TGTGCCAGCAGCACAGGGACTGGAAACACCATATGTTTT.